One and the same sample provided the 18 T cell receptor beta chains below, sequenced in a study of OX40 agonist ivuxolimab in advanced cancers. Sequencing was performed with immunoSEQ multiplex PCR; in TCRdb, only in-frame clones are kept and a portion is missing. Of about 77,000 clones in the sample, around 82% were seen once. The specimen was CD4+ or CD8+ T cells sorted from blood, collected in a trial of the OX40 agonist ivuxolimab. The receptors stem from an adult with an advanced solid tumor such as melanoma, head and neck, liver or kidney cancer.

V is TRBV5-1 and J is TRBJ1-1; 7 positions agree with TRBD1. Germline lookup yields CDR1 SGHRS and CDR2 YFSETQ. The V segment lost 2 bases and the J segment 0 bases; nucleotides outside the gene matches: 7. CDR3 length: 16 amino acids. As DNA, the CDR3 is TGCGCCAGCAGCTTCGGGACAGTGACTATGAACACTGAAGCTTTCTTT. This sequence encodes CASSFGTVTMNTEAFF.

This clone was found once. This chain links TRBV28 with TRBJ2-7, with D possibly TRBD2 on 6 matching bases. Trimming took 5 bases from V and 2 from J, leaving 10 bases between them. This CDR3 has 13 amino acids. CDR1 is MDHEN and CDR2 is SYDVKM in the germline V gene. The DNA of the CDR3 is TGTGCCAGCAGTCGGACGGGGGCCTACGAGCAGTACTTC. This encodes CASSRTGAYEQYF.

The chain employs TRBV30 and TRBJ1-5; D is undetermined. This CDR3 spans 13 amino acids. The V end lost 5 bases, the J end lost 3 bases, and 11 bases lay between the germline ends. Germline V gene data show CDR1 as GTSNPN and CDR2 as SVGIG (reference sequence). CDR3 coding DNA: TGTGCCTGGGCCTTAAGCCACAATCAGCCCCAGCATTTT. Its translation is CAWALSHNQPQHF.

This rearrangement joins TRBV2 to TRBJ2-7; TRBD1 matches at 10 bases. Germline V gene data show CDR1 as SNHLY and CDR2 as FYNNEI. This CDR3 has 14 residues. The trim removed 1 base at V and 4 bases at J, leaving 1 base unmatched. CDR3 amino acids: CASSEGQGAYEQYF. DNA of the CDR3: TGTGCCAGCAGTGAAGGACAGGGGGCGTACGAGCAGTACTTC.

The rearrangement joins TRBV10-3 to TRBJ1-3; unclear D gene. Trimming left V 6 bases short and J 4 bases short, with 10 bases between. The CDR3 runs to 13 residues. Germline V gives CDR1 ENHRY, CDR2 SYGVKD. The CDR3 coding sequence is TGTGCCATCAGCTTCGACGGCGGAAACACCATATATTTT. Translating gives CAISFDGGNTIYF.

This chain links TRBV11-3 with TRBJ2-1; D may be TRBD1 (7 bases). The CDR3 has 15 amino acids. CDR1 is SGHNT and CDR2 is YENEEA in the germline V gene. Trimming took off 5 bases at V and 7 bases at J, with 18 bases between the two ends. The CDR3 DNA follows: TGTGCCAGCAGCCAAGGGGCGACAGGGAGGAATGAGCAGTTCTTC. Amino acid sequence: CASSQGATGRNEQFF.

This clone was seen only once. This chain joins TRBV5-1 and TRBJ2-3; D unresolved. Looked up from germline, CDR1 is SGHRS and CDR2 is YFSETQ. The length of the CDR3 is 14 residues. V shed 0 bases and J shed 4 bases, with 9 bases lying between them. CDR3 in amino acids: CASSLAEASDTQYF. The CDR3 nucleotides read TGCGCCAGCAGCTTGGCCGAAGCCTCAGATACGCAGTATTTT.

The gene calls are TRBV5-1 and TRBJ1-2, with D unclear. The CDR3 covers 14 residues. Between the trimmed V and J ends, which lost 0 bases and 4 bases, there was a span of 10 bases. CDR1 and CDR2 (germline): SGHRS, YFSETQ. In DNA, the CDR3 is TGCGCCAGCAGCTTGGATCCGGGCTCCTATGGCTACACCTTC. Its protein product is CASSLDPGSYGYTF.

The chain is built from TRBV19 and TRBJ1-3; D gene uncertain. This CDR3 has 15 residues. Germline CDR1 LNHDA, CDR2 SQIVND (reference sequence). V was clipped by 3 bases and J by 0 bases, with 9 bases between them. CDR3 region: CASSINRNSGNTIYF. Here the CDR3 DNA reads TGTGCCAGTAGTATCAACAGAAACTCTGGAAACACCATATATTTT.

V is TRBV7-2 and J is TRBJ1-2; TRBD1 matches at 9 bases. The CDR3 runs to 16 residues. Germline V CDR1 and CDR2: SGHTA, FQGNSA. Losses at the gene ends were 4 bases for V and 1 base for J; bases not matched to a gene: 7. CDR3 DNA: TGTGCCAGCAGCTCTCGACAGGGGGGGTTTAACTATGGCTACACCTTC. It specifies CASSSRQGGFNYGYTF.

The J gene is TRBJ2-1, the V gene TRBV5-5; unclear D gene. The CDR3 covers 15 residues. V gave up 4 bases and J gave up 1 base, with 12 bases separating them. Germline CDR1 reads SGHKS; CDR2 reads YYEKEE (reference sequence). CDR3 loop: CASSGQAVSYNEQFF. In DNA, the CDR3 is TGTGCCAGCAGCGGGCAGGCCGTATCCTACAATGAGCAGTTCTTC.

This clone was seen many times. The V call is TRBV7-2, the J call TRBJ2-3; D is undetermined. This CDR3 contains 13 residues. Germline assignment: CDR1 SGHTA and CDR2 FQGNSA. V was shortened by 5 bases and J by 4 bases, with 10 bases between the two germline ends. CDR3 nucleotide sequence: TGTGCCAGCAGCCCGGGTGGGGCAGATACGCAGTATTTT. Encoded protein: CASSPGGADTQYF.

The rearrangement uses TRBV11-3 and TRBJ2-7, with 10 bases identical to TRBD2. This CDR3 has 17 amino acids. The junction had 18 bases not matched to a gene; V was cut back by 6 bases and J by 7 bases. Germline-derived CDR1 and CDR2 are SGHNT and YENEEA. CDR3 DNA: TGTGCCAGCAGTCAACCGGGGGTAGCGGGAGGCGCGGAAGAGCAGTACTTC. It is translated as CASSQPGVAGGAEEQYF.

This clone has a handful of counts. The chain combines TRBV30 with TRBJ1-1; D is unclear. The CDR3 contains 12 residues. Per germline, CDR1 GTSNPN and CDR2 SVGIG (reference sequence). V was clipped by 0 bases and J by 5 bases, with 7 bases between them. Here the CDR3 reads CAWSVRGTEAFF. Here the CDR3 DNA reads TGTGCCTGGAGTGTACGGGGAACTGAAGCTTTCTTT.

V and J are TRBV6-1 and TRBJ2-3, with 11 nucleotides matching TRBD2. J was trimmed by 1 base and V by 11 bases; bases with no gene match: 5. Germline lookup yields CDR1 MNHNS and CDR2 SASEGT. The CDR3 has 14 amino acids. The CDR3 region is CAAQLAGGTDTQYF. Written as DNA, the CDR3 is TGTGCCGCACAACTAGCGGGAGGCACAGATACGCAGTATTTT.

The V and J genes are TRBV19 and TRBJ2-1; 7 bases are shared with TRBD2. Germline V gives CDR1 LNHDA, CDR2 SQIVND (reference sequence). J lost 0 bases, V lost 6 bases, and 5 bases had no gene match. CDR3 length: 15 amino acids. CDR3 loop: CASSNLAASYNEQFF. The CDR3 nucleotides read TGTGCCAGTAGCAATCTAGCGGCCTCCTACAATGAGCAGTTCTTC.

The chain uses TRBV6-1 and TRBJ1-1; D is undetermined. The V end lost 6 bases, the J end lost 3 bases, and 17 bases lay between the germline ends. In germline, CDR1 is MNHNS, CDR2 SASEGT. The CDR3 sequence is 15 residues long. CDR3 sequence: CASRLNSQSDTEAFF. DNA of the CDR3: TGTGCCAGCAGGCTCAACAGCCAATCGGACACTGAAGCTTTCTTT.

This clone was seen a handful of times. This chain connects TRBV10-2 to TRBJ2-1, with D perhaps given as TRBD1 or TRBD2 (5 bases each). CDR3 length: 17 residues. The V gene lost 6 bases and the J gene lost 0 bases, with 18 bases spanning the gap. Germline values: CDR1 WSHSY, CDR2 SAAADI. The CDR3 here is CASRTGPAWSSYNEQFF. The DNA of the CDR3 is TGCGCCAGCAGAACGGGACCCGCATGGAGCTCCTACAATGAGCAGTTCTTC.